These 20 T cell receptor beta chains share one sample of origin, sequenced in a study of identical twins. TCRdb re-called the 5' RACE reads with MiXCR, one entry per CDR3 protein. This sample has hundreds of thousands of distinct CDR3 sequences, with 8% to 9% found just once. The same data also went into a second study, on yellow fever vaccine responses in identical twins.

The sample consisted of PBMCs. The receptors here all came from a woman younger than 30 in good health.

This clonotype was seen a handful of times. This chain's CDR3 is CATSLSGQQETQYF. In nucleotides, the CDR3 is TGTGCCACCAGTCTATCGGGACAGCAAGAGACCCAGTACTTC. The chain is built from TRBV24-1 and TRBJ2-5, with 7 positions matching TRBD1. The CDR3 is 14 amino acids. Germline V gene sequence: CDR1 KGHDR, CDR2 SFDVKD. The J segment lost 2 bases and the V segment lost 6 bases, leaving 5 bases of the junction unmatched.

Many counts were recorded for this clonotype. The V gene is TRBV29-1, the J gene TRBJ2-1; 13 positions match TRBD2. This CDR3 contains 14 residues. The germline CDR1 and CDR2 sequences are SQVTM and ANQGSEA. The V gene end was trimmed by 7 bases and the J gene end by 9 bases; junction bases not matched to a gene: 9. CDR3 sequence (DNA): TGCAGCGAAGGCACTAGCGGGAGGGCCGGTGAGCAGTTCTTC. It specifies CSEGTSGRAGEQFF.

Many counts were recorded for this clonotype. The chain carries TRBV5-4 and TRBJ1-6, with unresolved D. CDR1 and CDR2 from the germline V gene are SGHNT and YYREEE (reference sequence). V was cut by 0 bases and J by 0 bases, with 7 bases left in between. The CDR3 extends over 16 amino acids. The CDR3 DNA reads as TGTGCCAGCAGCTTGGCCCCAGTCTCCTATAATTCACCCCTCCACTTT. This encodes CASSLAPVSYNSPLHF.

V is TRBV5-1 and J is TRBJ1-2; a weak D match, TRBD1 (6 bases). The V and J ends lost 5 bases and 7 bases respectively, with 18 bases between them. Germline V lookup: CDR1 SGHRS, CDR2 YFSETQ. CDR3 length equals 14 residues. The CDR3 nucleotides read TGCGCCAGCAGTATTCCCCGACAGGATTCTGGCTACACCTTC. Translated, it gives CASSIPRQDSGYTF. Complete variable domain (other parts from reference TRBV5-1 and TRBJ1-2): KAGVTQTPRYLIKTRGQQVTLSCSPISGHRSVSWYQQTPGQGLQFLFEYFSETQRNKGNFPGRFSGRQFSNSRSEMNVSTLELGDSALYLCASSIPRQDSGYTFGSGTRLTVV.

As for this clonotype: One base away lies a much larger clone, so this may be a sequencing read error. The rearrangement uses TRBV6-5 and TRBJ2-3; D perhaps matches TRBD1 (6 bases). The CDR3 totals 16 residues. Trimming removed 2 bases from V and 3 bases from J, with 15 bases in between. Germline values: CDR1 MNHEY, CDR2 SVGAGI. CDR3 loop: CASSYGGHLETDTQYF. The CDR3 DNA is TGTGCCAGCAGTTACGGGGGACACCTCGAGACAGATACGCAGTATTTT.

This clonotype was recorded at least ten times. The chain uses TRBV28 and TRBJ2-1, with 11 bases lining up with TRBD1. Germline loops: CDR1 MDHEN, CDR2 SYDVKM. V lost 6 bases to trimming and J lost 7 bases; unmatched junction nucleotides: 5. This CDR3 region has 14 residues. CDR3 DNA sequence: TGTGCCAGCAGCGGACAGGGGGCTGTGAATGAGCAGTTCTTC. Encoded protein: CASSGQGAVNEQFF.

This clonotype was picked up many times. This sequence joins TRBV5-1 and TRBJ2-2; D is uncertain. The CDR3 is made up of 15 amino acids. Deletions cut 2 bases from V and 1 base from J, with 9 bases between. From germline, CDR1 is SGHRS and CDR2 YFSETQ. For the CDR3, the DNA is TGCGCCAGCAGCTTTGAGTCATTGAACACCGGGGAGCTGTTTTTT. Translated, it gives CASSFESLNTGELFF. Combining the CDR3 with reference TRBV5-1 and TRBJ2-2 gives the whole variable domain KAGVTQTPRYLIKTRGQQVTLSCSPISGHRSVSWYQQTPGQGLQFLFEYFSETQRNKGNFPGRFSGRQFSNSRSEMNVSTLELGDSALYLCASSFESLNTGELFFGEGSRLTVL.

The sample holds many counts of this clonotype. This chain uses TRBV20-1 with TRBJ2-3; 10 bases match TRBD1. This CDR3 is built from 15 residues. Germline trimming cut 4 bases from V and 4 bases from J; bases unmatched to any gene: 8. Germline assignment: CDR1 DFQATT and CDR2 SNEGSKA (reference sequence). CDR3 nucleotide sequence: TGCAGTGCTATCCGGGACAGGGGTTTCGCAGATACGCAGTATTTT. Translating gives CSAIRDRGFADTQYF.

The chain has TRBV25-1 and TRBJ2-1, with D possibly matching TRBD1 (6 bases). Looked up from germline, CDR1 is MGHDK and CDR2 is SYGVNS. Trimming left V 2 bases short and J 3 bases short, with 14 bases between. The CDR3 has 16 residues. The CDR3 protein is CASSEGGRGGYNEQFF. For the CDR3, the DNA is TGTGCCAGCAGTGAAGGGGGCAGGGGCGGCTACAATGAGCAGTTCTTC.

About this clonotype: The junction does not match germline at one end; this may be a read error. The V and J genes are TRBV15 and TRBJ2-5; 7 positions match TRBD1. CDR3 size: 13 residues. Germline CDR1 is LNHNV and CDR2 is YYDKDF (reference sequence). CDR3 in DNA: TGTGCCACCAGCACGGCGGCCTTTGACAGGGTGGTATTC. This encodes CATSTAAFDRVVF.

This clonotype was found many times. The V call is TRBV6-5, the J call TRBJ2-7, with D maybe TRBD2 (5 bases). Trimming took 7 bases from V and 3 from J, leaving 10 bases between them. Per the germline V gene, CDR1 is MNHEY and CDR2 is SVGAGI. There are 12 residues in the CDR3. CDR3 amino acids: CASNAGDYEQYF. DNA for the CDR3: TGTGCCAGCAATGCCGGGGACTACGAGCAGTACTTC.

Here the CDR3 DNA reads TGTGCCAGCAGCTCCCGTGGGGATGGCTACACCTTC. This codes for CASSSRGDGYTF. The rearrangement joins TRBV9 to TRBJ1-2; D is uncertain. Germline V gene lookup returns CDR1 SGDLS and CDR2 YYNGEE. The CDR3 spans 12 residues. V gave up 4 bases and J gave up 6 bases, with 10 bases separating them.

In its sample, this clonotype was seen a few times. V and J are TRBV10-3 and TRBJ1-5; D is possibly TRBD1 (6 bases). V was trimmed by 4 bases and J by 8 bases, leaving 12 bases between them. Germline V gives CDR1 ENHRY, CDR2 SYGVKD. The CDR3 is 13 residues long. The CDR3 is CAISGGQREPQHF. The CDR3 DNA follows: TGTGCCATCAGTGGGGGGCAGAGGGAGCCCCAGCATTTT.

There are a few counts of this clonotype. This sequence joins TRBV3-1 and TRBJ1-1, with unresolved D. Per the germline V gene, CDR1 is LGHDT and CDR2 is YNNKEL (reference sequence). Trimming cost V 4 bases and J 5 bases, with 11 bases left between them. The CDR3 length is 13 residues. CDR3: CASSRPEETEAFF. The CDR3 region has the DNA TGTGCCAGCAGCCGTCCTGAGGAGACTGAAGCTTTCTTT.

The chain joins TRBV18 to TRBJ2-2; D gene unclear. The CDR3 length is 14 residues. CDR1 and CDR2 (germline): KGHSH, LQKENI. Trimming took off 1 base at V and 6 bases at J, with 9 bases between the two ends. For the CDR3, the DNA is TGTGCCAGCTCACCACAGGGTGGTGCCGGGGAGCTGTTTTTT. This sequence encodes CASSPQGGAGELFF.

The chain has TRBV12-3 or TRBV12-4 and TRBJ2-3, with 10 nucleotides matching TRBD2. V gave up 4 bases and J gave up 6 bases; unmatched junction bases: 13. CDR3 length equals 17 residues. The CDR3 region is CASSWGLVSSGSDTQYF. In DNA, the CDR3 is TGTGCCAGCAGTTGGGGTCTGGTGTCTAGCGGGAGTGATACGCAGTATTTT.

A note on this clonotype: A junction end diverges from the germline sequence, so it may reflect a read error. The chain links TRBV12-3 or TRBV12-4 to TRBJ2-7; no clear D. The CDR3 runs to 12 residues. CDR3: CASRLGPLEQYF. CDR3 coding DNA: TGTGCCAGCAGATTAGGGCCTCTGGAGCAGTACTTC.

This sequence joins TRBV6-1 and TRBJ1-6; maybe TRBD1 (5 bases). The CDR3 loop spans 16 amino acids. The germline CDR1 and CDR2 sequences are MNHNS and SASEGT. V shed 4 bases and J shed 5 bases, with 15 bases lying between them. CDR3 loop: CASSAKGLGDNSPLHF. CDR3 bases: TGTGCCAGCAGTGCGAAGGGGCTGGGAGATAATTCACCCCTCCACTTT.

V usage is TRBV20-1 and J usage is TRBJ1-4; D possibly corresponds to TRBD1 (5 bases). V shed 3 bases and J shed 4 bases, with 9 bases lying between them. Germline CDR1 and CDR2: DFQATT and SNEGSKA (reference sequence). CDR3 size: 13 residues. CDR3 region: CSARRGINEKLFF. CDR3 coding DNA: TGCAGTGCTAGGCGGGGGATTAATGAAAAACTGTTTTTT.

This chain links TRBV27 with TRBJ2-7; a weak D match, TRBD1 (6 bases). This CDR3 has 16 residues. V was pared by 3 bases and J by 1 base, with 16 bases between. Germline V gives CDR1 MNHEY, CDR2 SMNVEV (reference sequence). In DNA, the CDR3 is TGTGCCAGCAGTTTGTCGCCCGGACAGTCTTCCTACGAGCAGTACTTC. It yields the protein CASSLSPGQSSYEQYF.